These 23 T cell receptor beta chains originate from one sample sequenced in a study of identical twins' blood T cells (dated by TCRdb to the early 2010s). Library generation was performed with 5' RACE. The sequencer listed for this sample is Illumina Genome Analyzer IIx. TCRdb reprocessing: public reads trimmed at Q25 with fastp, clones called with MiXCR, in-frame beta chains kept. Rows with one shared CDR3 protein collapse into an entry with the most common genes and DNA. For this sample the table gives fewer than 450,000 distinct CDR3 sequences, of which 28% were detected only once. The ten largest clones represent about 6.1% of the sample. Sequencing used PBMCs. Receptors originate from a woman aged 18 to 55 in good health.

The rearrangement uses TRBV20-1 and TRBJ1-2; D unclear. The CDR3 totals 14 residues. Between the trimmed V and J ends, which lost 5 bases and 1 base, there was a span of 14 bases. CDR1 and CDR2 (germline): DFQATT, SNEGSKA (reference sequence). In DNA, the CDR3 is TGCAGTGCTTCCCCGTTAGGAATTAACTATGGCTACACCTTC. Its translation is CSASPLGINYGYTF.

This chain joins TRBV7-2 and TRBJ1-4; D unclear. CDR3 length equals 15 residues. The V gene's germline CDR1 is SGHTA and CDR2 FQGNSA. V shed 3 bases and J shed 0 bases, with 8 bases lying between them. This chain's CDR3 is CASSFQKATNEKLFF. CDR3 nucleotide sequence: TGTGCCAGCAGCTTCCAGAAGGCAACTAATGAAAAACTGTTTTTT.

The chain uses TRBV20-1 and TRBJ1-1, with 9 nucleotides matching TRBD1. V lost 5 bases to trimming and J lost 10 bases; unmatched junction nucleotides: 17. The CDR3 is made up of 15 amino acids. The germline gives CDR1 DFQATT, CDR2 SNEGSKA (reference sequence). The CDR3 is CSALDAGTGKSGAFF. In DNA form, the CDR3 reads TGCAGTGCTCTAGACGCAGGGACAGGGAAGTCGGGAGCTTTCTTT.

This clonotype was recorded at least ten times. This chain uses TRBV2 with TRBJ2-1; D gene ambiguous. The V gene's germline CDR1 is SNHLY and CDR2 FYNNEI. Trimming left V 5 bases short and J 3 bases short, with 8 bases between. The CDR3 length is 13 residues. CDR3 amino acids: CASSRQDYNEQFF. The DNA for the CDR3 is TGTGCCAGCAGTCGCCAGGACTACAATGAGCAGTTCTTC.

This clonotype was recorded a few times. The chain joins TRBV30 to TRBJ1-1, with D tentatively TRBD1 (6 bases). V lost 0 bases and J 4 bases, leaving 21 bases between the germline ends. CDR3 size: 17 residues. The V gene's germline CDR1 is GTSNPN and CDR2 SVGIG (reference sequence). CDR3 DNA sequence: TGTGCCTGGAGTGTTCAACAGGGAGGGGTCGGACCCACTGAAGCTTTCTTT. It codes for CAWSVQQGGVGPTEAFF.

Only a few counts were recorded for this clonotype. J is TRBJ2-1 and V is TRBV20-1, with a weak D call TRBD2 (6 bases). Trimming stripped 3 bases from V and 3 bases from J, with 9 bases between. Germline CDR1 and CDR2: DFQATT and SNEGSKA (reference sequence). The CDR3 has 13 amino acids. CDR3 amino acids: CSARSSDYNEQFF. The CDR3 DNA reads TGCAGTGCTAGGTCTAGCGACTACAATGAGCAGTTCTTC.

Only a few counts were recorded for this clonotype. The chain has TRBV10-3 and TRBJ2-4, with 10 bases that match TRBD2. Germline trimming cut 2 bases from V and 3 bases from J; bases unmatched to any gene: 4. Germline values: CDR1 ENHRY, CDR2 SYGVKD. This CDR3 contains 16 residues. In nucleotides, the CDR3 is TGTGCCATCAGTGAGCTAGCGGGAGTGGACAAAAACATTCAGTACTTC. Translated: CAISELAGVDKNIQYF.

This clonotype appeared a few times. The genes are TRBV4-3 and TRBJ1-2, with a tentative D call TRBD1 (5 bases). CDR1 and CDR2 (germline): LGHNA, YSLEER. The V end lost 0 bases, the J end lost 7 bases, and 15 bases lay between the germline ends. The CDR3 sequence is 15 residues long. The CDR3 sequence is CASSQDPGLEGGYTF. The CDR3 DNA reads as TGCGCCAGCAGCCAAGATCCGGGGCTCGAGGGTGGCTACACCTTC.

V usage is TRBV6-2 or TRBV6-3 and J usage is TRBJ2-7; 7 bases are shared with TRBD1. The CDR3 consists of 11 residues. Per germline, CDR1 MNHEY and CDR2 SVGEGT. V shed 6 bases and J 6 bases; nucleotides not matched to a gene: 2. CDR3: CASSEGAEQYF. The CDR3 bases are TGTGCCAGCAGCGAGGGGGCCGAGCAGTACTTC.

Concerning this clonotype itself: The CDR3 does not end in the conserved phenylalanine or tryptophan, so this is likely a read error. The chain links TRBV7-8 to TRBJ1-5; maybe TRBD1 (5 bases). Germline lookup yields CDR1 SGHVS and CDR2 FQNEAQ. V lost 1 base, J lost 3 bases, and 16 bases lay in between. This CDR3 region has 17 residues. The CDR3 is CASSLGFSGDLNQPQHS. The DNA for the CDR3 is TGTGCCAGCAGCTTAGGTTTTTCGGGGGACCTCAATCAGCCCCAGCATTCT.

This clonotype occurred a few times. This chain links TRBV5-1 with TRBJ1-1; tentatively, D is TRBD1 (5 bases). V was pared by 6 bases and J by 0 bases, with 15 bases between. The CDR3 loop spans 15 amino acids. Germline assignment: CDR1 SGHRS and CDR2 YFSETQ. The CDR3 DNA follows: TGCGCCAGCACCTCCAGGGCCCTGATGAACACTGAAGCTTTCTTT. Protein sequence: CASTSRALMNTEAFF.

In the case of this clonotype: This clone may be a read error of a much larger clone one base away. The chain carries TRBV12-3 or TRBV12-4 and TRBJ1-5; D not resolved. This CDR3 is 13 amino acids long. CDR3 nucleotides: TGTGCCAGCAGCCCGCGTTTCAATCGGCCCCAGCATTTT. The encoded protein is CASSPRFNRPQHF.

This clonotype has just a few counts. The CDR3 DNA reads TGCAGTGCTGAAAATCTAAGGATCACGGGCGGCTACACCTTC. The encoded protein is CSAENLRITGGYTF. The chain employs TRBV20-1 and TRBJ1-2; D is unresolved. V dropped 5 bases and J dropped 8 bases, with 21 bases sitting between them. The CDR3 loop spans 14 amino acids. CDR1 DFQATT and CDR2 SNEGSKA come from the germline V gene (reference sequence).

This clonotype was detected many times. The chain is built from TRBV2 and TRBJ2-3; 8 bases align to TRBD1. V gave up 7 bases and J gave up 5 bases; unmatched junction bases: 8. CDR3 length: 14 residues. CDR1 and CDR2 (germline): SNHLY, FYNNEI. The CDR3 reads CASIFDRGGDTQYF. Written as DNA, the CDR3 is TGTGCCAGCATCTTCGACAGGGGAGGAGATACGCAGTATTTT.

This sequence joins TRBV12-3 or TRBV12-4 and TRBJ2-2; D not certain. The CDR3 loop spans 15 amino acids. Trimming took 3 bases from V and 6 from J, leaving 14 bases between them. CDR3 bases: TGTGCCAGCAGTTTTCGGCATGGGTGGGCCGGGGAGCTGTTTTTT. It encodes CASSFRHGWAGELFF.

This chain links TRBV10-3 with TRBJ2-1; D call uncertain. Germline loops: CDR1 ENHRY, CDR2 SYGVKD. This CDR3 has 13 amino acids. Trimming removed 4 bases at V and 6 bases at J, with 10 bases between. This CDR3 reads CAISVPSGNEQFF. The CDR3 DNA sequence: TGTGCCATCAGTGTCCCTTCTGGCAATGAGCAGTTCTTC.

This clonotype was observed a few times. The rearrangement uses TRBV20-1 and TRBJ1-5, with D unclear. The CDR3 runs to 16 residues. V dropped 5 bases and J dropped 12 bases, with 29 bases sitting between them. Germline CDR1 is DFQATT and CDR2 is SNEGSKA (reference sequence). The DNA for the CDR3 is TGCAGTGCTCGGACCCGGGAGGGCAGGCGGCCGACGGTCCAGCATTTT. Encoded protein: CSARTREGRRPTVQHF.

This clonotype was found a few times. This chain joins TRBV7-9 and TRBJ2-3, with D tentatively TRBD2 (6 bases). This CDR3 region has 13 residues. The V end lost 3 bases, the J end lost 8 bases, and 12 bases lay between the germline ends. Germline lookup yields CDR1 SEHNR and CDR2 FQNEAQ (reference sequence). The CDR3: CASSFQEGGTQYF. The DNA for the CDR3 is TGTGCCAGCAGCTTCCAGGAGGGCGGTACGCAGTATTTT. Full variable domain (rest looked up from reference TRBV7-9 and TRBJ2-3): DTGVSQNPRHKITKRGQNVTFRCDPISEHNRLYWYRQTLGQGPEFLTYFQNEAQLEKSRLLSDRFSAERPKGSFSTLEIQRTEQGDSAMYLCASSFQEGGTQYFGPGTRLTVL.

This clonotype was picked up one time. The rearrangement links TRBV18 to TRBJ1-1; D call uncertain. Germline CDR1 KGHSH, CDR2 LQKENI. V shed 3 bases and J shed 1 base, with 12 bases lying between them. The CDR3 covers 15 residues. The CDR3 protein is CASSPSVIRNTEAFF. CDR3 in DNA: TGTGCCAGCTCACCTTCAGTCATCAGGAACACTGAAGCTTTCTTT.

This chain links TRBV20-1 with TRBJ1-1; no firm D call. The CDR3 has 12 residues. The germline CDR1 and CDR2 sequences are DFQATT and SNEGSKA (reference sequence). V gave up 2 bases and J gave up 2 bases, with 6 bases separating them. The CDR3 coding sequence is TGCAGTGCTAGAATGGGTAACACTGAAGCTTTCTTT. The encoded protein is CSARMGNTEAFF.

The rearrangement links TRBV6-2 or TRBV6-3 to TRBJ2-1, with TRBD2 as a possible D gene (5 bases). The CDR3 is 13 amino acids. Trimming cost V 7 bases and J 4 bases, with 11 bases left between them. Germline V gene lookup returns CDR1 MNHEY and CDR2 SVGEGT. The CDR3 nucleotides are TGTGCCAGCAATTGGGGAGATTACAATGAGCAGTTCTTC. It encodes CASNWGDYNEQFF.

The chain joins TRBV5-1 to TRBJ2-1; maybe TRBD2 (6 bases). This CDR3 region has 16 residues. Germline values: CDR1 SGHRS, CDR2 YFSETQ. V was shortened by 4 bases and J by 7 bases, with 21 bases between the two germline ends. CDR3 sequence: CASSATLATLGNEQFF. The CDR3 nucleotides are TGCGCCAGCAGCGCAACCCTAGCGACCCTTGGGAATGAGCAGTTCTTC.

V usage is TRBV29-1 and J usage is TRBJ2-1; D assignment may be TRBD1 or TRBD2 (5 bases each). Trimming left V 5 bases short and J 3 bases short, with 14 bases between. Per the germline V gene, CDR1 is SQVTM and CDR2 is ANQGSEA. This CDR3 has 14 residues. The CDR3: CSVSTGTGYNEQFF. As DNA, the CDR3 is TGCAGCGTTTCGACCGGGACGGGCTACAATGAGCAGTTCTTC.